A single sample is the source of the 10 T cell receptor beta chains below, sequenced in a study of blood T cell repertoires in COVID-19. The data were produced by immunoSEQ multiplex PCR, yet TCRdb's version contains in-frame clones alone and is incomplete. This table holds about 140,000 clones, about 86% found once. Sequenced sample: peripheral blood. These receptors were obtained from a woman aged 45-65 years with active or convalescent COVID-19.

This sequence joins TRBV6-4 and TRBJ2-7, with 12 positions matching TRBD2. V dropped 3 bases and J dropped 4; count of bases not matched to a gene: 1. The CDR3 totals 14 residues. Germline V gene sequence: CDR1 MRHNA, CDR2 SNTAGT. The CDR3 nucleotides read TGTGCCAGCAGTGATGGACTAGCGGGATACGAGCAGTACTTC. Translated, it gives CASSDGLAGYEQYF.

This clone was counted once. This sequence joins TRBV28 and TRBJ1-1, with 8 bases aligning to TRBD1. This CDR3 region has 13 residues. The V gene end was trimmed by 5 bases and the J gene end by 4 bases; junction bases not matched to a gene: 3. Per germline, CDR1 MDHEN and CDR2 SYDVKM. The DNA for the CDR3 is TGTGCCAGCAGTGTCACAGGGGGCACTGAAGCTTTCTTT. Translation: CASSVTGGTEAFF.

This clone was picked up one time. The CDR3 region is CASSEQRGGSDTQYF. The DNA for the CDR3 is TGTGCCAGCAGTGAACAGCGGGGGGGGTCAGATACGCAGTATTTT. The chain combines TRBV6-4 with TRBJ2-3; TRBD2 agrees at 10 bases. The CDR3 consists of 15 residues. Germline V lookup: CDR1 MRHNA, CDR2 SNTAGT. The V segment lost 3 bases and the J segment 4 bases; nucleotides outside the gene matches: 4.

This chain links TRBV15 with TRBJ1-5, with D possibly matching TRBD1 (6 bases). Looked up from germline, CDR1 is LNHNV and CDR2 is YYDKDF (reference sequence). The V gene lost 7 bases and the J gene lost 3 bases, with 16 bases spanning the gap. The CDR3 has 15 residues. The CDR3 DNA reads as TGTGCCACCACCAACAGGGCCACCAACAATCAGCCCCAGCATTTT. Its protein product is CATTNRATNNQPQHF.

The chain combines TRBV27 with TRBJ2-3, with 11 bases lining up with TRBD2. This CDR3 is 16 amino acids long. J was trimmed by 6 bases and V by 2 bases; bases with no gene match: 7. In germline, CDR1 is MNHEY, CDR2 SMNVEV (reference sequence). The CDR3 region has the DNA TGTGCCAGCAGTTTAATTCCTACTAGCGGGGGTGATACGCAGTATTTT. Amino acid sequence: CASSLIPTSGGDTQYF.

In DNA form, the CDR3 reads TGCGCCAGCAGCCCCACCCTTGGCAGCAATCAGCCCCAGCATTTT. Translating it yields CASSPTLGSNQPQHF. This chain links TRBV4-3 with TRBJ1-5; D remains ambiguous. The CDR3 covers 15 residues. CDR1 LGHNA and CDR2 YSLEER come from the germline V gene. The V end was cut by 4 bases, the J end by 1 base, with 11 bases between.

J is TRBJ1-1 and V is TRBV7-9, with TRBD1 matching 7 bases. The CDR3 covers 14 residues. Germline-derived CDR1 and CDR2 are SEHNR and FQNEAQ (reference sequence). With V trimmed by 1 base and J by 3 bases, 2 bases remained unmatched. CDR3 in DNA: TGTGCCAGCAGCTTAGTTCAGGGGGACACTGAAGCTTTCTTT. It specifies CASSLVQGDTEAFF.

The chain has TRBV19 and TRBJ2-7, with TRBD1 matching 9 bases. The V segment lost 5 bases and the J segment 1 base; nucleotides outside the gene matches: 9. Germline values: CDR1 LNHDA, CDR2 SQIVND (reference sequence). CDR3 length equals 16 residues. The CDR3 DNA is TGTGCCAGTAGTCCAAGCGCCGGGACAGGGTCCTACGAGCAGTACTTC. This encodes CASSPSAGTGSYEQYF.

The rearrangement uses TRBV5-1 and TRBJ2-7, with D possibly being TRBD2 (5 bases). V lost 3 bases to trimming and J lost 1 base, with 11 bases between them. The CDR3 covers 14 residues. CDR1 is SGHRS and CDR2 is YFSETQ in the germline V gene. CDR3 bases: TGCGCCAGCAGCTCCATCGGCGGGTCCTACGAGCAGTACTTC. It is translated as CASSSIGGSYEQYF.

The chain carries TRBV4-2 and TRBJ1-2; possible D gene TRBD1, 5 bases. Germline V gives CDR1 LGHNA, CDR2 YNFKEQ. The CDR3 extends over 15 amino acids. Trimming took off 4 bases at V and 1 base at J, with 13 bases between the two ends. The CDR3 DNA reads as TGTGCCAGCAGCCGCGGCGGGGGTGATAACTATGGCTACACCTTC. It encodes CASSRGGGDNYGYTF.